Below, one T cell receptor (beta chain) is given with its context. Its antigen is still unknown. This specimen comes from a study of cytomegalovirus exposure and HLA in healthy donors. Findings and limits, study-wide: Only CMV serostatus was available as immune exposure information. A likely sequencing artifact accounted for one observed cluster of highly shared sequence variants.

PCR amplification relied on 60 Vbeta primers (plus 13 Jbeta primers). Profiling relied on immunoSEQ multiplex PCR, and the TCRdb table lists in-frame clones only, not all of them. The sample holds about 130,000 clones, approximately 8.8% seen once. V shed 5 bases, J shed 4 bases, and the junction held 6 bases outside the gene matches. From germline, CDR1 is SGHNT and CDR2 YYREEE (reference sequence). The CDR3 spans 13 residues. The TCR originated in a man in his forties in good health and CMV-seronegative. The V call is TRBV5-4, the J call TRBJ2-7, with 7 bases matching TRBD2. Material: PBMCs. The CDR3 here is CASSSQGLYEQYF. DNA for the CDR3: TGTGCCAGCAGTTCGCAGGGACTATACGAGCAGTACTTC. Complete variable domain (other parts from reference TRBV5-4 and TRBJ2-7): ETGVTQSPTHLIKTRGQQVTLRCSSQSGHNTVSWYQQALGQGPQFIFQYYREEENGRGNFPPRFSGLQFPNYSSELNVNALELDDSALYLCASSSQGLYEQYFGPGTRLTVT.